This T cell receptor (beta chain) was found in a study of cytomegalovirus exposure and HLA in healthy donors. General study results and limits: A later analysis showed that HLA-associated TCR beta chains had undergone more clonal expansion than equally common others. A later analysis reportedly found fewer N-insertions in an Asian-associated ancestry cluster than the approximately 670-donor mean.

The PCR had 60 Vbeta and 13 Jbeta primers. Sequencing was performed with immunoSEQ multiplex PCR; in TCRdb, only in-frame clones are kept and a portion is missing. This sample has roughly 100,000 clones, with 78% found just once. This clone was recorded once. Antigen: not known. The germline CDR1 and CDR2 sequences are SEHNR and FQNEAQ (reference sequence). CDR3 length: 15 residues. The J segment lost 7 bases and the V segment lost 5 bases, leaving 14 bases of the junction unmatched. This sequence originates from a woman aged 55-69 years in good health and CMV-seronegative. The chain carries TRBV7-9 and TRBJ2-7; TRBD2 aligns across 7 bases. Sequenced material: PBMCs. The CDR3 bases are TGTGCCAGCAGCCCACCGACACGGGGCGGGGGAGAGCAGTACTTC. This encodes CASSPPTRGGGEQYF.